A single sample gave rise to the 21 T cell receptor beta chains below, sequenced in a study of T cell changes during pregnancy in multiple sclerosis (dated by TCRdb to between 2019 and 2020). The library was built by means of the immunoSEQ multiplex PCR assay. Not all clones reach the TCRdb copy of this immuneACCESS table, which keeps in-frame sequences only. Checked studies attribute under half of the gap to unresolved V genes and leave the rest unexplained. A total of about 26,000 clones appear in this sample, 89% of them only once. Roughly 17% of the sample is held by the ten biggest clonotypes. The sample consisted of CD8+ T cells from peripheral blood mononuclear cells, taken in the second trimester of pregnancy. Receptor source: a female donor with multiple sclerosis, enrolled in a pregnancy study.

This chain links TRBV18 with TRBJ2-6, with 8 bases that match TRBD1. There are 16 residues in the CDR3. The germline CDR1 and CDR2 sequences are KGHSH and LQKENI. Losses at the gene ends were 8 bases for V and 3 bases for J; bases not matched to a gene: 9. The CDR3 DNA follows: TGTGCCAGCGCAGGCGGACAGGGTCGTGGGGCCAACGTCCTGACTTTC. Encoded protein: CASAGGQGRGANVLTF.

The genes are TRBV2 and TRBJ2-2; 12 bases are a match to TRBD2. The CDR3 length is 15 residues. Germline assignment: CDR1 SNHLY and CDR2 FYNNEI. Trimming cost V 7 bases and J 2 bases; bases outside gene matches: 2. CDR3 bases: TGTGCCAGCACACTAGCGGGAGGCAACACCGGGGAGCTGTTTTTT. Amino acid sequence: CASTLAGGNTGELFF.

DNA of the CDR3: TGTGCCAGCAGCTCCCTAGATCAGCCCCAGCATTTT. The encoded protein is CASSSLDQPQHF. This chain connects TRBV7-9 to TRBJ1-5; D gene unclear. The CDR3 is made up of 12 amino acids. CDR1 and CDR2 (germline): SEHNR, FQNEAQ (reference sequence). Trimming left V 4 bases short and J 5 bases short, with 6 bases between. The whole variable domain, filled in from reference TRBV7-9 and TRBJ1-5, reads DTGVSQNPRHKITKRGQNVTFRCDPISEHNRLYWYRQTLGQGPEFLTYFQNEAQLEKSRLLSDRFSAERPKGSFSTLEIQRTEQGDSAMYLCASSSLDQPQHFGDGTRLSIL.

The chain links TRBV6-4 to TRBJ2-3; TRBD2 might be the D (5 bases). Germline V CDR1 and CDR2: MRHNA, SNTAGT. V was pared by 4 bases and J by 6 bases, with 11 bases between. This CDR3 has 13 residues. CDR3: CASSVEGTDTQYF. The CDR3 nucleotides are TGTGCCAGCAGTGTTGAGGGAACCGATACGCAGTATTTT.

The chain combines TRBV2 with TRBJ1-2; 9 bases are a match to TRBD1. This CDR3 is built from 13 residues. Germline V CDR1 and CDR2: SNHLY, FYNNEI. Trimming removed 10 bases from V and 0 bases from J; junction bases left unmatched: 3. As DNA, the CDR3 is TGTGCCACTAGGACAGGGGCTAACTATGGCTACACCTTC. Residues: CATRTGANYGYTF.

The CDR3 region is CASSLAAGSNQPQHF. CDR3 sequence (DNA): TGTGCCAGCAGCTTGGCGGCAGGCTCGAATCAGCCCCAGCATTTT. The chain joins TRBV5-5 to TRBJ1-5; the D is unclear. Trimming removed 0 bases at V and 4 bases at J, with 11 bases between. In germline, CDR1 is SGHKS, CDR2 YYEKEE (reference sequence). CDR3 length: 15 amino acids.

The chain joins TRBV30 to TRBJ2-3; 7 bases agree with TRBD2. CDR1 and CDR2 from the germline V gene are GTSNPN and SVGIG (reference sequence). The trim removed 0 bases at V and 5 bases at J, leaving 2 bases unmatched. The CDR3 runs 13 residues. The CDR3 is CAWSVSSGDTQYF. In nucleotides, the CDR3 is TGTGCCTGGAGTGTATCTAGCGGAGATACGCAGTATTTT.

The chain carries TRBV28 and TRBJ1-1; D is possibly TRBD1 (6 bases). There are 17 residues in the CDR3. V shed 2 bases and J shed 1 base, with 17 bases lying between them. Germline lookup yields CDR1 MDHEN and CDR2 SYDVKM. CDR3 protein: CASSLIGGRIRNTEAFF. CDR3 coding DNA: TGTGCCAGCAGTTTAATCGGGGGGCGCATACGGAACACTGAAGCTTTCTTT.

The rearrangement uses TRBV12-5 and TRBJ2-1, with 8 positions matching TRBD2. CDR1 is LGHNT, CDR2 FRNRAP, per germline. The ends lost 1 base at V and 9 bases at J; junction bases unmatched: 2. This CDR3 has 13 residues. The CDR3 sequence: CASGLGLATEQFF. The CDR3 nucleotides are TGTGCTAGTGGTTTGGGACTAGCGACTGAGCAGTTCTTC. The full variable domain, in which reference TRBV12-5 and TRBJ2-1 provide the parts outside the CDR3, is DARVTQTPRHKVTEMGQEVTMRCQPILGHNTVFWYRQTMMQGLELLAYFRNRAPLDDSGMPKDRFSAEMPDATLATLKIQPSEPRDSAVYFCASGLGLATEQFFGPGTRLTVL.

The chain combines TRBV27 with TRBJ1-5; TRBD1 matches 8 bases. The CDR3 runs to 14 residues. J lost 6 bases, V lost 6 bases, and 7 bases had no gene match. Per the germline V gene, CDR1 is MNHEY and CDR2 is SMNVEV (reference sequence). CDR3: CASRLTGVFQPQHF. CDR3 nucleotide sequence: TGTGCCAGCAGGCTGACAGGGGTTTTTCAGCCCCAGCATTTT.

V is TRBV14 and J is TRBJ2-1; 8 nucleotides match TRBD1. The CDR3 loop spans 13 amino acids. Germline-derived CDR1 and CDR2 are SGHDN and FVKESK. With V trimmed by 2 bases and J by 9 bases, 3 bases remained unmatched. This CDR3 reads CASSQTGGTEQFF. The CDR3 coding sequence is TGTGCCAGCAGCCAAACAGGGGGGACTGAGCAGTTCTTC.

The CDR3 region has the DNA TGCGCCAGCAGAATGGCGGGGAGAGGTTACAATGAGCAGTTCTTC. It translates to CASRMAGRGYNEQFF. V gene TRBV5-1 combines with J gene TRBJ2-1, with a weak D call TRBD2 (6 bases). CDR3 length: 15 residues. Germline V gives CDR1 SGHRS, CDR2 YFSETQ. Trimming pared 5 bases from V and 4 bases from J, leaving 16 bases between.

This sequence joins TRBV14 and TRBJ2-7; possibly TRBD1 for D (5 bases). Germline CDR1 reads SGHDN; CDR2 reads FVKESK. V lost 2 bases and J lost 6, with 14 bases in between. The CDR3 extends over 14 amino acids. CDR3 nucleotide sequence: TGTGCCAGCAGCCAATCAGGGCCCCGACGCGAGCAGTACTTC. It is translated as CASSQSGPRREQYF.

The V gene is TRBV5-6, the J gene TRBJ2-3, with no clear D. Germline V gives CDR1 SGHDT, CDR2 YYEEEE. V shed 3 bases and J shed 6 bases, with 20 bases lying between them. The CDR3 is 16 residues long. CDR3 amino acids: CASSSSTELLTDTQYF. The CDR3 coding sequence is TGTGCCAGCAGCTCTAGTACGGAACTCCTCACCGATACGCAGTATTTT.

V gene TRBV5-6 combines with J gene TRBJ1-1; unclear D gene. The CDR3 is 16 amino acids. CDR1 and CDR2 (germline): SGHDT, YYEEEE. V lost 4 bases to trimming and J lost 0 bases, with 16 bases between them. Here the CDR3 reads CASSAFPGSMNTEAFF. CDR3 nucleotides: TGTGCCAGCAGCGCCTTCCCGGGGAGCATGAACACTGAAGCTTTCTTT.

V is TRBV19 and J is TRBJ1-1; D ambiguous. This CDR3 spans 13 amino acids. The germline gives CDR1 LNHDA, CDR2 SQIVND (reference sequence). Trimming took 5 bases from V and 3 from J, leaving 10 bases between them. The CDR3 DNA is TGTGCCAGTAGTCTAGTAACAGACACTGAAGCTTTCTTT. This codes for CASSLVTDTEAFF.

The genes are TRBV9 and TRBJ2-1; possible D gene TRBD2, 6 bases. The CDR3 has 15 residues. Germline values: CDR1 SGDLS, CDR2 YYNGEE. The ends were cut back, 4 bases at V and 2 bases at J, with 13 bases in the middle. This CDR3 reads CASSISGLPYNEQFF. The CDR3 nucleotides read TGTGCCAGCAGCATATCGGGACTCCCCTACAATGAGCAGTTCTTC.

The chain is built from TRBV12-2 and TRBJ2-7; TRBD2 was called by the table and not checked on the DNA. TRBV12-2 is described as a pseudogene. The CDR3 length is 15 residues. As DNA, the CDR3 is TGTGCAAGTCGCTTGCCCGGGACTAGCAGCTACGAGCAGTACTTC. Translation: CASRLPGTSSYEQYF.

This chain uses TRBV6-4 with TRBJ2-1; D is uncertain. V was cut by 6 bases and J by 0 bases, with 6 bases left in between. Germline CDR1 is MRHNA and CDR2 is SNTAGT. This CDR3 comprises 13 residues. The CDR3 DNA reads TGTGCCAGCAGCAGTTCCTCCTACAATGAGCAGTTCTTC. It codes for CASSSSSYNEQFF.

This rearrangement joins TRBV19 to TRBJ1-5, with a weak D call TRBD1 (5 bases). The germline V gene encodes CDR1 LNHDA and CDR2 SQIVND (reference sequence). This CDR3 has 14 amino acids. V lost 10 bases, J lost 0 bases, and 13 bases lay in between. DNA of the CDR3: TGTGCCACAAAAGGGGCAGGTAGCAATCAGCCCCAGCATTTT. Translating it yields CATKGAGSNQPQHF.

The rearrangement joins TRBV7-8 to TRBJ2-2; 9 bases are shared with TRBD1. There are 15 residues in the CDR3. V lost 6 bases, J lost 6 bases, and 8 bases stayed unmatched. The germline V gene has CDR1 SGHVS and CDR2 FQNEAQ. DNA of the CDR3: TGTGCCAGCAGAACTACCGGACAGGGGTCCGGGGAGCTGTTTTTT. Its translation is CASRTTGQGSGELFF.